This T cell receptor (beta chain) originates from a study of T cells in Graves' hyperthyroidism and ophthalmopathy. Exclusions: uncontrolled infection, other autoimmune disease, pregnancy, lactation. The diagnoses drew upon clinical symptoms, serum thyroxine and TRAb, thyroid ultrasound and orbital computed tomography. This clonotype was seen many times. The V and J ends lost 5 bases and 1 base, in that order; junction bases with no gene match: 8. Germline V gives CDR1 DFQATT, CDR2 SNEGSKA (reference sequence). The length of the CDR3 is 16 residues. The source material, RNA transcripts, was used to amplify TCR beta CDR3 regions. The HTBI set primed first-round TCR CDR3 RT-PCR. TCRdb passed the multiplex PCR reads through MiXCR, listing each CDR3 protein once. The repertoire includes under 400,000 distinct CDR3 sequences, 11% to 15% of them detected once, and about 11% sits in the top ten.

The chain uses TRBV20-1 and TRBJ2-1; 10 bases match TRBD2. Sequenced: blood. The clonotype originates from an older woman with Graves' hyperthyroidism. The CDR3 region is CSALSTSGASYNEQFF. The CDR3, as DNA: TGCAGTGCTCTGTCCACTAGCGGGGCGTCCTACAATGAGCAGTTCTTC.